The 5 T cell receptor beta chains below all came from one sample that was sequenced in a study of T cells in Graves' hyperthyroidism and ophthalmopathy. TCR beta CDR3 region amplification was performed from RNA transcripts. In the first-round RT-PCR of the TCR CDR3, the HTBI primer set was used. TCRdb reprocessed the multiplex PCR reads via MiXCR and lists one record per CDR3 protein. The profile shows around 290,000 distinct CDR3 sequences, 15% to 20% of them singletons. The sequenced sample was blood. These receptors were collected from a woman in her sixties or seventies with Graves' ophthalmopathy.

V and J are TRBV4-3 and TRBJ1-3; D gene unclear. There are 15 residues in the CDR3. Germline V gives CDR1 LGHNA, CDR2 YSLEER. The V end was cut by 2 bases, the J end by 4 bases, with 12 bases between. CDR3 in amino acids: CASSQIGLGGNTIYF. The CDR3 region has the DNA TGCGCCAGCAGCCAAATTGGACTCGGAGGAAACACCATATATTTT.

The sample holds many counts of this clonotype. This sequence joins TRBV28 and TRBJ2-1, with 12 positions matching TRBD2. The V segment lost 8 bases and the J segment 9 bases; nucleotides outside the gene matches: 11. CDR1 is MDHEN, CDR2 SYDVKM, per germline. The CDR3 is made up of 15 amino acids. The CDR3 here is CASRRLAGDGVEQFF. The CDR3 DNA is TGTGCCAGCCGACGACTAGCGGGAGATGGGGTTGAGCAGTTCTTC.

This clonotype was seen many times. The chain is built from TRBV7-8 and TRBJ1-1, with TRBD1 identical over 7 bases. Germline V CDR1 and CDR2: SGHVS, FQNEAQ. Losses at the gene ends were 2 bases for V and 10 bases for J; bases not matched to a gene: 16. There are 16 residues in the CDR3. The CDR3 nucleotides are TGTGCCAGCAGCTTACGGGCATCGGGACAGAGATTTTCAGCTTTCTTT. It specifies CASSLRASGQRFSAFF.

V and J are TRBV6-2 or TRBV6-3 and TRBJ2-2; no definite D call. Trimming removed 0 bases from V and 1 base from J, with 6 bases in between. The CDR3 is 15 residues long. Looked up from germline, CDR1 is MNHEY and CDR2 is SVGEGT. The CDR3 bases are TGTGCCAGCAGTTACTCTCCGGGGAACACCGGGGAGCTGTTTTTT. This gives the protein CASSYSPGNTGELFF.

Turning to this clonotype: A much larger clone sits a single nucleotide away, making a read error possible. This sequence joins TRBV27 and TRBJ2-3; 7 bases map to TRBD1. The CDR3 is made up of 19 amino acids. The germline CDR1 and CDR2 sequences are MNHEY and SMNVEV (reference sequence). The CDR3 coding sequence is TGTGCCAGCAGTCCCCGCAGGGGGTTCCACAATTTTAGCACAGATATGCAGTATTTT. This gives the protein CASSPRRGFHNFSTDMQYF.